Presented here are 23 T cell receptor beta chains from one specimen sequenced in a study of blood T cell repertoires in COVID-19. The assay was immunoSEQ multiplex PCR, and TCRdb's table has in-frame clones only and misses some. This table has roughly 160,000 clones, approximately 81% appearing once. The material sequenced was peripheral blood. The receptors stem from a woman aged 80 or over with active or convalescent COVID-19.

V gene TRBV29-1 combines with J gene TRBJ2-7; 8 positions agree with TRBD2. This CDR3 is 13 amino acids long. Germline CDR1 SQVTM, CDR2 ANQGSEA. Trimming took 7 bases from V and 0 from J; bases not matched to a gene: 5. The CDR3 DNA is TGCAGCGGTTTAGCGGGAAGCTCCTACGAGCAGTACTTC. Its translation is CSGLAGSSYEQYF.

This clone was counted only a few times. The V and J genes are TRBV5-1 and TRBJ1-1; D is possibly TRBD1 (5 bases). Germline values: CDR1 SGHRS, CDR2 YFSETQ. Trimming left V 0 bases short and J 4 bases short, with 13 bases between. This CDR3 has 15 amino acids. CDR3: CASSLAGGVTTEAFF. The CDR3 DNA reads as TGCGCCAGCAGCTTGGCGGGAGGGGTTACCACTGAAGCTTTCTTT. Variable domain in full (rest from reference TRBV5-1 and TRBJ1-1): KAGVTQTPRYLIKTRGQQVTLSCSPISGHRSVSWYQQTPGQGLQFLFEYFSETQRNKGNFPGRFSGRQFSNSRSEMNVSTLELGDSALYLCASSLAGGVTTEAFFGQGTRLTVV.

V usage is TRBV10-2 and J usage is TRBJ1-6; D gene unclear. The germline CDR1 and CDR2 sequences are WSHSY and SAAADI. This CDR3 is built from 16 residues. Trimming stripped 3 bases from V and 1 base from J, with 10 bases between. The CDR3 here is CASSDRERSYNSPLHF. DNA of the CDR3: TGCGCCAGCAGTGACCGGGAAAGATCCTATAATTCACCCCTCCACTTT.

The V and J genes are TRBV5-1 and TRBJ2-7; 13 nucleotides align to TRBD2. This CDR3 region has 14 residues. With V trimmed by 4 bases and J by 6 bases, 4 bases remained unmatched. Per the germline V gene, CDR1 is SGHRS and CDR2 is YFSETQ. CDR3 nucleotides: TGCGCCAGCAGCGAGGGACTAGCGGGAAGCGAGCAGTACTTC. It yields the protein CASSEGLAGSEQYF.

The CDR3 DNA follows: TGCGCCAGCAGCCGCCGTCTAGCGGGAGACCGCACAGATACGCAGTATTTT. Protein: CASSRRLAGDRTDTQYF. V gene TRBV5-1 combines with J gene TRBJ2-3, with 10 bases identical to TRBD2. V trimming: 4 bases; J trimming: 1 base; junction bases outside the gene matches: 9. CDR3 length: 17 residues. The germline V gene has CDR1 SGHRS and CDR2 YFSETQ.

The rearrangement links TRBV28 to TRBJ1-2; possibly TRBD1 for D (5 bases). V lost 6 bases and J 8 bases, leaving 13 bases between the germline ends. Germline CDR1 MDHEN, CDR2 SYDVKM. The CDR3 consists of 12 residues. This chain's CDR3 is CASRGQVWGYTF. DNA for the CDR3: TGTGCCAGCAGGGGGCAGGTTTGGGGCTACACCTTC.

The rearrangement uses TRBV5-1 and TRBJ1-3; a possible D gene is TRBD1 (5 bases). Trimming left V 0 bases short and J 3 bases short, with 10 bases between. The CDR3 has 15 amino acids. The germline gives CDR1 SGHRS, CDR2 YFSETQ. This chain's CDR3 is CASSLAQGGGNTIYF. CDR3 in DNA: TGCGCCAGCAGCTTGGCTCAGGGTGGTGGAAACACCATATATTTT.

The rearrangement uses TRBV6-5 and TRBJ1-2, with 8 positions matching TRBD1. The CDR3 loop spans 15 amino acids. CDR1 is MNHEY, CDR2 SVGAGI, per germline. J lost 3 bases, V lost 4 bases, and 7 bases had no gene match. DNA of the CDR3: TGTGCCAGCAGTTCACAGGGGGGCCGGGACTATGGCTACACCTTC. Protein: CASSSQGGRDYGYTF.

Worth noting for this clone: Its ends do not fully match the called genes, so a read error is possible. The chain couples TRBV28 to TRBJ1-3, with unresolved D. Germline CDR1 and CDR2: MDHEN and SYDVKM. The CDR3 spans 12 residues. The CDR3 nucleotides are TGTGCCAGCAGTTCCTCTCGAAACACCATATATTTT. The encoded protein is CASSSSRNTIYF.

Of note for this clone: Other nucleotide sequences from this sample produce the same CDR3. The rearrangement joins TRBV5-1 to TRBJ2-1; 7 positions match TRBD2. This CDR3 is 15 amino acids long. Trimming cost V 0 bases and J 2 bases; bases outside gene matches: 2. CDR1 is SGHRS and CDR2 is YFSETQ in the germline V gene. CDR3 region: CASSLGSGAYNEQFF. In DNA, the CDR3 is TGCGCCAGCAGCTTGGGAAGCGGGGCCTACAATGAGCAGTTCTTC. Variable domain in full (rest from reference TRBV5-1 and TRBJ2-1): KAGVTQTPRYLIKTRGQQVTLSCSPISGHRSVSWYQQTPGQGLQFLFEYFSETQRNKGNFPGRFSGRQFSNSRSEMNVSTLELGDSALYLCASSLGSGAYNEQFFGPGTRLTVL.

This chain uses TRBV14 with TRBJ2-7; D is possibly TRBD1 (5 bases). There are 14 residues in the CDR3. Per the germline V gene, CDR1 is SGHDN and CDR2 is FVKESK. With 4 bases removed from V and 4 bases from J, the gap between germline ends came to 14 bases. DNA for the CDR3: TGTGCCAGCAGCCCCTTGGACATCCGATACGAGCAGTACTTC. Its translation: CASSPLDIRYEQYF.

The CDR3 here is CASSQVGRRGAGNTIYF. CDR3 nucleotide sequence: TGTGCCAGCAGCCAAGTGGGACGCAGGGGTGCTGGAAACACCATATATTTT. The chain uses TRBV14 and TRBJ1-3; weak D call: TRBD1 (6 bases). Germline V gives CDR1 SGHDN, CDR2 FVKESK. This CDR3 spans 17 amino acids. Trimming shortened V by 1 base and J by 2 bases, and 15 bases separated the two germline ends. Full variable domain (remainder filled in from reference TRBV14 and TRBJ1-3): EAGVTQFPSHSVIEKGQTVTLRCDPISGHDNLYWYRRVMGKEIKFLLHFVKESKQDESGMPNNRFLAERTGGTYSTLKVQPAELEDSGVYFCASSQVGRRGAGNTIYFGEGSWLTVV.

This chain connects TRBV28 to TRBJ1-4; no clear D gene. V lost 7 bases to trimming and J lost 0 bases, with 6 bases between them. Germline V CDR1 and CDR2: MDHEN, SYDVKM. The CDR3 loop spans 13 amino acids. CDR3 bases: TGTGCCAGCACCCCGTCAACTAATGAAAAACTGTTTTTT. It encodes CASTPSTNEKLFF.

The chain combines TRBV6-4 with TRBJ2-6, with TRBD1 as a possible D gene (6 bases). The germline V and J ends were trimmed by 2 bases and 0 bases, with 14 bases remaining between them. This CDR3 contains 18 residues. The V gene's germline CDR1 is MRHNA and CDR2 SNTAGT. The CDR3 protein is CASSDRPGASSGANVLTF. In DNA, the CDR3 is TGTGCCAGCAGTGACAGGCCAGGGGCTAGCTCTGGGGCCAACGTCCTGACTTTC.

The chain joins TRBV7-9 to TRBJ2-7; 10 bases agree with TRBD2. The J segment lost 3 bases and the V segment lost 11 bases, leaving 7 bases of the junction unmatched. Germline lookup yields CDR1 SEHNR and CDR2 FQNEAQ (reference sequence). This CDR3 contains 13 residues. The CDR3 region has the DNA TGTGCCGGGGCTAGCGGGAGTTACTACGAGCAGTACTTC. It specifies CAGASGSYYEQYF.

As DNA, the CDR3 is TGTGCCAGCAGCGGTACTGGAAACACCATATATTTT. Protein sequence: CASSGTGNTIYF. The genes are TRBV2 and TRBJ1-3; D remains unclear. The CDR3 covers 12 residues. Trimming stripped 6 bases from V and 2 bases from J, with 5 bases between. Per the germline V gene, CDR1 is SNHLY and CDR2 is FYNNEI.

This clone has just one count. V is TRBV28 and J is TRBJ2-6; D remains ambiguous. Trimming cost V 7 bases and J 4 bases, with 14 bases left between them. This CDR3 is 15 amino acids long. Germline CDR1 and CDR2: MDHEN and SYDVKM. The CDR3, as DNA: TGTGCCAGCATGTCCTCGGGTACAGGGGCCAACGTCCTGACTTTC. Amino acids: CASMSSGTGANVLTF. The full variable domain, its missing parts supplied by reference TRBV28 and TRBJ2-6, is DVKVTQSSRYLVKRTGEKVFLECVQDMDHENMFWYRQDPGLGLRLIYFSYDVKMKEKGDIPEGYSVSREKKERFSLILESASTNQTSMYLCASMSSGTGANVLTFGAGSRLTVL.

This clone was recorded a few times. The chain links TRBV15 to TRBJ2-3; D is uncertain. Germline CDR1 is LNHNV and CDR2 is YYDKDF (reference sequence). The CDR3 sequence is 16 residues long. V lost 0 bases and J lost 0, with 10 bases in between. The CDR3 here is CATSRDVASSTDTQYF. CDR3 in DNA: TGTGCCACCAGCAGAGATGTAGCATCTAGCACAGATACGCAGTATTTT.

The rearrangement uses TRBV7-9 and TRBJ1-5; 7 nucleotides line up with TRBD1. Germline CDR1 reads SEHNR; CDR2 reads FQNEAQ (reference sequence). J was trimmed by 5 bases and V by 1 base; bases with no gene match: 5. CDR3 length: 15 amino acids. The CDR3 nucleotides read TGTGCCAGCAGCTTAGGACAGGGTGACGATCAGCCCCAGCATTTT. Protein: CASSLGQGDDQPQHF.

The chain employs TRBV5-1 and TRBJ2-2; 11 nucleotides align to TRBD1. CDR1 and CDR2 from the germline V gene are SGHRS and YFSETQ. The CDR3 extends over 16 amino acids. The V gene end was trimmed by 4 bases and the J gene end by 4 bases; junction bases not matched to a gene: 6. The CDR3 is CASSPGQGAGTGELFF. The CDR3 coding sequence is TGCGCCAGCAGCCCTGGACAGGGGGCGGGCACCGGGGAGCTGTTTTTT.

This sequence joins TRBV28 and TRBJ2-7; 7 bases are a match to TRBD2. The V and J ends lost 6 bases and 2 bases, in that order; junction bases with no gene match: 10. CDR3 length: 15 amino acids. Germline loops: CDR1 MDHEN, CDR2 SYDVKM. CDR3 nucleotide sequence: TGTGCCAGCAGAACGAGAAGCGGGGCCCCCTACGAGCAGTACTTC. It encodes CASRTRSGAPYEQYF. Full variable domain (rest looked up from reference TRBV28 and TRBJ2-7): DVKVTQSSRYLVKRTGEKVFLECVQDMDHENMFWYRQDPGLGLRLIYFSYDVKMKEKGDIPEGYSVSREKKERFSLILESASTNQTSMYLCASRTRSGAPYEQYFGPGTRLTVT.

The CDR3 DNA is TGTGCCACCAGCCTTCAGTACAATGAGCAGTTCTTC. This encodes CATSLQYNEQFF. The chain employs TRBV15 and TRBJ2-1; no clear D. The CDR3 is 12 residues long. V was clipped by 5 bases and J by 4 bases, with 6 bases between them. Germline V lookup: CDR1 LNHNV, CDR2 YYDKDF (reference sequence). The full variable domain, rest sourced from reference TRBV15 and TRBJ2-1, is DAMVIQNPRYQVTQFGKPVTLSCSQTLNHNVMYWYQQKSSQAPKLLFHYYDKDFNNEADTPDNFQSRRPNTSFCFLDIRSPGLGDTAMYLCATSLQYNEQFFGPGTRLTVL.

The chain joins TRBV19 to TRBJ2-3, with TRBD1 as a possible D gene (6 bases). The CDR3 runs to 17 residues. Trimming cost V 2 bases and J 6 bases, with 21 bases left between them. The germline V gene encodes CDR1 LNHDA and CDR2 SQIVND (reference sequence). CDR3 coding DNA: TGTGCCAGTAGTATAAACCGCCGGGACATCTACACGGATACGCAGTATTTT. It codes for CASSINRRDIYTDTQYF.